This T cell receptor (beta chain) comes out of a study of T cells expressing NK-cell markers. For the study at large: According to the study, TCR beta repertoires originated from sorted CD3+CD56+NKG2C+, CD3+CD56+NKG2C- and CD3+CD56-NKG2C+ T cells.

This CDR3 has 16 residues. Germline lookup yields CDR1 SQVTM and CDR2 ANQGSEA. TCRdb reprocessed the 5' RACE reads, with one entry per CDR3 protein and no DNA. The sample's table shows more than 250,000 distinct CDR3 sequences. The sample taken for sequencing was blood T cells: a sorted CD56 or NKG2C T cell subset, CD4+ or CD8+ T cells, or bulk PBMC T cells (not recorded which). The sequence was obtained from a man younger than 35 in good health. This chain joins TRBV29-1 and TRBJ2-2; without DNA, the TCRdb call of TRBD1 cannot be checked. CDR3 sequence: CSVGTGGRGTTGELFF.